One sample yielded the 14 T cell receptor beta chains listed below, sequenced in a study of graft-versus-host responses after intestinal transplantation (dated by TCRdb to about 2021). The library was built by means of the immunoSEQ multiplex PCR assay. Here the immuneACCESS table is served through TCRdb, limited to in-frame sequences with V and J called. Missing clones are a known gap in these copies; in checked studies unresolved V genes cover under half, and the rest lacks a known reason. In this sample the table shows 15,000 to 20,000 clones, about 93% of which occur a single time. In total, the top ten clones hold 1.5% to 2.5% of the sample. This sample comprised PBMCs, obtained around 350 days after transplant. Receptors originate from a human patient who received an intestinal transplant, so some T cells may come from the graft donor.

J is TRBJ1-4 and V is TRBV28; 9 positions agree with TRBD1. The J segment lost 5 bases and the V segment lost 5 bases, leaving 15 bases of the junction unmatched. Germline assignment: CDR1 MDHEN and CDR2 SYDVKM. This CDR3 region has 18 residues. The CDR3 DNA sequence: TGTGCCAGCAGTCCCTTAGGGGGGTTAGGACAGGGGAATGAAAAACTGTTTTTT. Protein product: CASSPLGGLGQGNEKLFF.

Only one count was recorded for this clone. The rearrangement joins TRBV5-1 to TRBJ1-4; 9 nucleotides align to TRBD1. The CDR3 spans 14 residues. The J segment lost 8 bases and the V segment lost 4 bases, leaving 6 bases of the junction unmatched. In germline, CDR1 is SGHRS, CDR2 YFSETQ. In nucleotides, the CDR3 is TGCGCCAGCAGCACTAGGGACAGGGCGGAAAAACTGTTTTTT. Translation gives CASSTRDRAEKLFF.

This chain connects TRBV4-1 to TRBJ2-7, with TRBD2 matching over 9 bases. This CDR3 has 15 residues. Germline V gene sequence: CDR1 MGHRA, CDR2 YSYEKL. Trimming at V came to 3 bases and at J to 7 bases, leaving 10 bases not matched to a gene. This CDR3 reads CASSHPLAGVGEQYF. CDR3 in DNA: TGCGCCAGCAGCCACCCATTAGCGGGAGTGGGGGAGCAGTACTTC.

The chain combines TRBV4-2 with TRBJ2-3, with TRBD2 matching 8 bases. This CDR3 spans 18 amino acids. V shed 0 bases, J shed 6 bases, and the junction held 14 bases outside the gene matches. Germline CDR1 is LGHNA and CDR2 is YNFKEQ. The CDR3 here is CASSQELAGISGEDTQYF. Written as DNA, the CDR3 is TGTGCCAGCAGCCAAGAGCTAGCGGGTATTTCGGGGGAGGATACGCAGTATTTT.

J is TRBJ2-1 and V is TRBV19; the D is unclear. The ends were cut back, 7 bases at V and 5 bases at J, with 6 bases in the middle. Germline V gene lookup returns CDR1 LNHDA and CDR2 SQIVND (reference sequence). This CDR3 region has 11 residues. CDR3 nucleotides: TGTGCCAGTACCTGGGACAATGAGCAGTTCTTC. Protein product: CASTWDNEQFF.

The chain couples TRBV6-4 to TRBJ1-1; D gene unclear. In germline, CDR1 is MRHNA, CDR2 SNTAGT. This CDR3 comprises 13 residues. Trimming cost V 0 bases and J 1 base, with 3 bases left between them. The CDR3 is CASSDSENTEAFF. CDR3 DNA: TGTGCCAGCAGTGACTCGGAGAACACTGAAGCTTTCTTT.

This clone has just one count. The gene calls are TRBV7-9 and TRBJ2-3; weak D call: TRBD2 (5 bases). The CDR3 has 15 residues. CDR1 is SEHNR and CDR2 is FQNEAQ in the germline V gene (reference sequence). V dropped 4 bases and J dropped 5 bases, with 16 bases sitting between them. The CDR3 DNA reads TGTGCCAGCAGCTCATCTAAGCGGACCTTAGATACGCAGTATTTT. Its translation: CASSSSKRTLDTQYF.

The chain links TRBV6-1 to TRBJ1-5; perhaps TRBD1 as D (6 bases). Per germline, CDR1 MNHNS and CDR2 SASEGT. V dropped 6 bases and J dropped 3 bases, with 12 bases sitting between them. The CDR3 sequence is 14 residues long. This chain's CDR3 is CASRQGGDNQPQHF. The CDR3 coding sequence is TGTGCCAGCAGACAGGGAGGAGACAATCAGCCCCAGCATTTT.

Here the CDR3 DNA reads TGTGCCAGCAGTTCAAGGCGTGGAAACACCATATATTTT. This encodes CASSSRRGNTIYF. The rearrangement uses TRBV6-1 and TRBJ1-3; no clear D gene. The CDR3 runs to 13 residues. V was pared by 5 bases and J by 3 bases, with 8 bases between. CDR1 MNHNS and CDR2 SASEGT come from the germline V gene.

The chain links TRBV19 to TRBJ2-5, with D perhaps assigned TRBD1 or TRBD2 (6 bases each). Germline V lookup: CDR1 LNHDA, CDR2 SQIVND (reference sequence). The CDR3 is 14 residues long. Between the trimmed V and J ends, which lost 3 bases and 4 bases, there was a span of 12 bases. Here the CDR3 DNA reads TGTGCCAGTAGTATCCGGGGGCAGGGAGAGACCCAGTACTTC. Residues: CASSIRGQGETQYF.

The chain links TRBV6-5 to TRBJ1-2; 7 bases align to TRBD1. CDR3 length: 13 amino acids. V shed 4 bases and J 5 bases; nucleotides not matched to a gene: 4. The germline V gene encodes CDR1 MNHEY and CDR2 SVGAGI. The chain's CDR3 is CASSSGQFYGYTF. The CDR3 nucleotides are TGTGCCAGCAGTTCGGGACAGTTTTATGGCTACACCTTC.

The chain is built from TRBV4-1 and TRBJ2-5; D is perhaps TRBD1 or TRBD2 (7 bases each). The better agreement between TRBJ2-7 and the DNA end casts doubt on the J call. Germline V lookup: CDR1 MGHRA, CDR2 YSYEKL. The CDR3 extends over 14 amino acids. In DNA form, the CDR3 reads TGCGCCAGCAGCCAAGACAGGGGGGGCTACGAGCAGTACTTC. It yields the protein CASSQDRGGYEQYF.

This chain connects TRBV6-4 to TRBJ2-3, with D tentatively TRBD1 or TRBD2 (5 bases each). V shed 0 bases and J shed 1 base, with 5 bases lying between them. The CDR3 has 14 amino acids. Germline lookup yields CDR1 MRHNA and CDR2 SNTAGT. CDR3 sequence (DNA): TGTGCCAGCAGTGACTCGGGGGGCACAGATACGCAGTATTTT. As protein: CASSDSGGTDTQYF.

V and J are TRBV5-7 and TRBJ1-2, with unresolved D. TRBV5-7 is an ORF; its function is uncertain. This CDR3 spans 12 amino acids. As DNA, the CDR3 is TGTGTGGGTCTAACCGGCCACTATGGCTACACCTTC. The encoded protein is CVGLTGHYGYTF.